Listed below are T cell receptor beta chains from one sample, sequenced in a study of glioma-infiltrating T cells. One entry per CDR3 protein, called by TCRdb with MiXCR from the multiplex PCR reads. This table has 100,000 to 150,000 distinct CDR3 sequences, around a quarter appearing once. Material: glioma tissue, nonneoplastic brain tissue, or PBMCs (not recorded which). These receptors originate from a human donor with low-grade glioma or glioblastoma, undergoing nonglioma brain surgery, or in good health (not recorded which). Both conserved end residues are part of each CDR3. A D gene is named only where the DNA matches it firmly. Only part of the rows carry a size: once, few, many, or a class if the clone is expanded.

V	D	J	size	CDR3	DNA
TRBV7-2	-	TRBJ2-1	-	CASSLGLYDEQFF	TGTGCCAGCAGCTTAGGACTATACGATGAGCAGTTCTTC
TRBV28	-	TRBJ1-4	few	CATLDGGDEKLFF	TGTGCCACCTTAGACGGGGGAGATGAAAAACTGTTTTTT
TRBV12-3/TRBV12-4	TRBD1	TRBJ2-1	-	CASRWTGSSYNEQFF	TGTGCCAGCAGATGGACAGGGAGCTCCTACAATGAGCAGTTCTTC
TRBV12-3/TRBV12-4	-	TRBJ1-4	few	CASSLVDGEAEKLFF	TGTGCCAGCAGTTTAGTAGATGGGGAGGCGGAAAAACTGTTTTTT
TRBV18	-	TRBJ1-5	-	CASSPTGGDQPQHF	TGTGCCAGCTCACCAACAGGCGGGGACCAGCCCCAGCATTTT
TRBV12-5	-	TRBJ2-5	-	CASGPDQKMGETQYF	TGTGCTAGTGGTCCCGACCAGAAGATGGGAGAGACCCAGTACTTC
TRBV20-1	-	TRBJ1-6	few	CSASNPGRGNSPLHF	TGCAGTGCTAGTAACCCGGGACGGGGTAATTCACCCCTCCACTTT
TRBV28	-	TRBJ2-5	many	CASSAQAETQYF	TGTGCCAGCAGTGCCCAGGCAGAGACCCAGTACTTC
TRBV24-1	-	TRBJ2-2	few	CATSDFIVGELFF	TGTGCCACCAGTGATTTTATTGTCGGGGAGCTGTTTTTT
TRBV29-1	-	TRBJ2-5	-	CSAVGQGRETQYF	TGCAGCGCCGTGGGTCAGGGTAGAGAGACCCAGTACTTC
TRBV27	TRBD1	TRBJ1-6	many	CASKTGQGRNSPLHF	TGTGCCAGCAAGACCGGACAGGGTAGGAATTCACCCCTCCACTTT
TRBV11-1	-	TRBJ2-5	many	CASSPRTYVQETQYF	TGTGCCAGCAGCCCCCGGACATACGTCCAAGAGACCCAGTACTTC
TRBV20-1	-	TRBJ1-6	-	CSGLETEIYNSPLHF	TGCAGTGGACTCGAAACAGAAATATATAATTCACCCCTCCACTTT